What follows is one TCR beta chain and its context. Antigen specificity is unknown. The sample originates from a study of shared clonotypes between healthy human individuals. Whole-study context: The study enrolled two women and three men aged 18 to 49. Regarding the study as a whole: Genetic and exposure-history diversity was limited by the small donor number.

J gave up 5 bases and V 7 bases, and 5 bases lay outside the gene matches. This CDR3 has 13 residues. In germline, CDR1 is LNHDA, CDR2 SQIVND (reference sequence). The data were produced by immunoSEQ multiplex PCR, yet TCRdb's version contains in-frame clones alone and is incomplete. The data contain some 2.1 million clones, over 85% of them seen just once; the ten biggest clones take up more than 0.1%. The gene calls are TRBV19 and TRBJ1-1, with TRBD1 matching over 9 bases. The material sequenced was naive CD4+ T cells sorted from blood. Stated subset: CD45RA+ positively selected. The TCR was taken from a man between 18 and 29 years old in good health. The CDR3 is CASTTTGGTEAFF. CDR3 DNA sequence: TGTGCCAGTACTACGACAGGGGGAACTGAAGCTTTCTTT.